Listed below are T cell receptor beta chains from one sample, sequenced in a study of T cell responses to AZD1222 COVID-19 vaccine. Only in-frame clones appear in the TCRdb table, and some are missing; sequencing was by immunoSEQ multiplex PCR. The repertoire includes over 120,000 clones, roughly nine tenths of them detected once, and about 3.7% sits in the top ten. Source: peripheral blood, taken on day 0 of AZD1222 vaccination. The receptor set was obtained from an adult in good health. Each CDR3 is given with its conserved first and last residue. A D gene is named only where the DNA matches it firmly.

TRBV28	NA	TRBJ1-3	15	CASRPTTGDGNTIYF
TRBV5-1	NA	TRBJ2-5	15	CASSPDTGFGETQYF
TRBV5-1	NA	TRBJ2-7	16	CASSREDTTGSYEQYF
TRBV5-1	TRBD1	TRBJ1-4	17	CASSSRDRGLTNEKLFF
TRBV6-2/TRBV6-3	TRBD1	TRBJ1-5	17	CASSYSRTGWNNQPQHF
TRBV13	NA	TRBJ2-2	19	CASSLAPLLLTENTGELFF
TRBV27	NA	TRBJ2-3	15	CASSFLGVSTDTQYF
TRBV9	TRBD2	TRBJ2-7	16	CASSVELGGSSYEQYF
TRBV19	NA	TRBJ2-3	14	CASSYGQLTDTQYF
TRBV2	TRBD1	TRBJ2-2	15	CASSELGQGTGELFF
TRBV11-2	TRBD2	TRBJ2-5	15	CASSLGLAGWETQYF
TRBV6-2/TRBV6-3	TRBD2	TRBJ2-1	16	CASSDTGFWGGIEQFF
TRBV6-5	TRBD1	TRBJ2-7	15	CASSLDRGYSYEQYF
TRBV29-1	NA	TRBJ2-2	13	CSVARAATGELFF
TRBV12-3/TRBV12-4	TRBD1	TRBJ2-7	13	CASSPTGAYEQYF
TRBV29-1	TRBD2	TRBJ2-1	14	CSVDLSGRADEQFF
TRBV4-1	NA	TRBJ2-2	13	CASEDRNTGELFF
TRBV7-3	TRBD1	TRBJ2-7	16	CASSLGFGQGTYEQYF